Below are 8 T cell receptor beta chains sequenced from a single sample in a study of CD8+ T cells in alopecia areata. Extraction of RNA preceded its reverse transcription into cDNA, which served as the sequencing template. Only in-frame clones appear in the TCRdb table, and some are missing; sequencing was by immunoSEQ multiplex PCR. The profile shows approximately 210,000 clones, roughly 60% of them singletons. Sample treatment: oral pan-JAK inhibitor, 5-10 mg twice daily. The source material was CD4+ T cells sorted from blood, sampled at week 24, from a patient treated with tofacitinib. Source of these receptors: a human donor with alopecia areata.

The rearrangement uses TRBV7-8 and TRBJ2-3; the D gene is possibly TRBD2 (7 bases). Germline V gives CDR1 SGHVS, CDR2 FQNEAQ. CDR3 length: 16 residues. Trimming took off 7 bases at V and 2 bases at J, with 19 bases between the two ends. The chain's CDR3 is CASTPSGRGPTDTQYF. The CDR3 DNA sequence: TGTGCCAGCACCCCCAGTGGGCGGGGGCCCACAGATACGCAGTATTTT.

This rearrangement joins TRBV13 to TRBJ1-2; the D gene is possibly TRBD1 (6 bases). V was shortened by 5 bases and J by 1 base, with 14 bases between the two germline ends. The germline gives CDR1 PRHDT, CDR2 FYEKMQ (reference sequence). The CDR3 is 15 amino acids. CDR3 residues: CASSERRGFNYGYTF. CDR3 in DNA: TGTGCCAGCAGCGAACGGAGGGGGTTTAACTATGGCTACACCTTC.

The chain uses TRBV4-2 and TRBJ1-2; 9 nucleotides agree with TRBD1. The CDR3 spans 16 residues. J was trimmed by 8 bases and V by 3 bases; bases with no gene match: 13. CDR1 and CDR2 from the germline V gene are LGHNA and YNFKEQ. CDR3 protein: CASSQASAGQGNGYTF. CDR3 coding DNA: TGTGCCAGCAGCCAGGCGTCCGCCGGACAGGGGAACGGCTACACCTTC.

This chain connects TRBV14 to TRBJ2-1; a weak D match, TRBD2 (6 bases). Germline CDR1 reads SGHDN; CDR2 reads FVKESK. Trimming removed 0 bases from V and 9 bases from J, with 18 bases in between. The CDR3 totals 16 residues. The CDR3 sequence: CASSQDAAGRGGEQFF. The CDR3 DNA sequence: TGTGCCAGCAGCCAAGATGCAGCAGGGCGGGGTGGTGAGCAGTTCTTC. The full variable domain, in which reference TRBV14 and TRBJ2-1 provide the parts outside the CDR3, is EAGVTQFPSHSVIEKGQTVTLRCDPISGHDNLYWYRRVMGKEIKFLLHFVKESKQDESGMPNNRFLAERTGGTYSTLKVQPAELEDSGVYFCASSQDAAGRGGEQFFGPGTRLTVL.

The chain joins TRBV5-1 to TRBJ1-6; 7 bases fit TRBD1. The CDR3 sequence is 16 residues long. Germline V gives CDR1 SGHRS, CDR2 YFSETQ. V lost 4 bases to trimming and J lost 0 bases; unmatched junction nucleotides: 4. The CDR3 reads CASSRGDSSYNSPLHF. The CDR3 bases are TGCGCCAGCAGCCGGGGGGACAGCTCCTATAATTCACCCCTCCACTTT.

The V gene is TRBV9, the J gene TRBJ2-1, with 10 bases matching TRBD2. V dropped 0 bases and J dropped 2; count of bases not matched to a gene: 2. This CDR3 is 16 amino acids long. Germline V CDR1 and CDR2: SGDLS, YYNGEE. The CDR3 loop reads CASSVGLAGAYNEQFF. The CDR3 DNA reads TGTGCCAGCAGCGTAGGGCTAGCGGGGGCCTACAATGAGCAGTTCTTC.

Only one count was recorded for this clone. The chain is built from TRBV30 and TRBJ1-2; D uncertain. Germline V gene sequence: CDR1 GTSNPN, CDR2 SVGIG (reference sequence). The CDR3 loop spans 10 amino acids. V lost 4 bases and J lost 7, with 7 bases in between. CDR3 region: CAWKSGGYTF. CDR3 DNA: TGTGCCTGGAAATCGGGTGGCTACACCTTC.

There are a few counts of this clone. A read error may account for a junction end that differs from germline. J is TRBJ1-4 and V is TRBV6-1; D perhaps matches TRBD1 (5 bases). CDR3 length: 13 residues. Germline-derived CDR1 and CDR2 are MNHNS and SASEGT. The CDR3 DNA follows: TGTGCCAGCAGTGAAGCGCCGACAGCCGAATTCCTTTTT. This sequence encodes CASSEAPTAEFLF.